The clone carrying this T cell receptor (beta chain) was detected only a few times. The antigen is undetermined. The data derive from a study of response to subunit inactivated influenza vaccine. General study points: Authors suggested seasonal influenza vaccinations each recruit few new T cells.

TCRdb ran MiXCR on the RT-PCR reads and lists one entry per CDR3 protein. The profile shows about 800,000 distinct CDR3 sequences, over 20% of them singletons. Between the trimmed V and J ends, which lost 3 bases and 3 bases, there was a span of 18 bases. Germline lookup yields CDR1 SGHTA and CDR2 FQGNSA. CDR3 size: 16 residues. The specimen comprised PBMCs from blood, sampled around 5 days after vaccination. The chain links TRBV7-2 to TRBJ2-7, with D maybe TRBD1 (7 bases). This sequence was found in a man aged 50 to 60 who received an inactivated influenza vaccine. The CDR3 DNA reads TGTGCCAGCAGCTTGGCGGGGACAGTCCCGGACTACGAGCAGTACTTC. This codes for CASSLAGTVPDYEQYF.